The 18 T cell receptor beta chains below come from one sample, sequenced in a study of tumor and adjacent non-tumor tissue in lung cancer. Three rounds of nested PCR, following a modified ARM-PCR protocol, produced the TCRbeta library. MiXCR, applied by TCRdb to the multiplex PCR reads, yields one record per CDR3 protein. Of about 110,000 distinct CDR3 sequences in the sample, about 80% were seen once. RNA was extracted from bulk tissue without any cell sorting. Sequencing input: lung tumor tissue. The receptors originated from a man in his sixties or seventies with non-small cell lung cancer.

The V and J genes are TRBV5-5 and TRBJ2-2; 13 bases map to TRBD2. V shed 6 bases and J 7 bases; nucleotides not matched to a gene: 6. CDR1 is SGHKS, CDR2 YYEKEE, per germline (reference sequence). The length of the CDR3 is 15 residues. The CDR3 DNA is TGTGCCAGCAACCGGACTAGCGGGAGCATCGGGGAGCTGTTTTTT. This codes for CASNRTSGSIGELFF.

A remark on this clonotype: This may stem from a read error, because a much larger clone lies one nucleotide away. In DNA, the CDR3 is TGCAGTGCTAGAGCGGGACAATCCTTCAATGATCAGTTCTTC. This codes for CSARAGQSFNDQFF. The chain links TRBV20-1 to TRBJ2-1; D is perhaps TRBD1 (6 bases). The CDR3 has 14 amino acids. Germline V CDR1 and CDR2: DFQATT, SNEGSKA (reference sequence).

This clonotype was seen more than once but under ten times. One end of the junction varies from germline; a read error may be responsible. The rearrangement links TRBV10-3 to TRBJ2-1; D unclear. Germline CDR1 ENHRY, CDR2 SYGVKD. CDR3 length: 13 residues. The CDR3 DNA follows: TGTGTCATCAGTGAGTCGGCCTACAATGGGCAGTTCTTC. Residues: CVISESAYNGQFF.

Comments on this clonotype: A read error may account for a junction end that differs from germline. V gene TRBV28 combines with J gene TRBJ2-3; perhaps TRBD2 as D (5 bases). Germline CDR1 and CDR2: MDHEN and SYDVKM. The CDR3 has 15 residues. The CDR3 nucleotides are TGTGTCAGCAGAGGAGAGGGTAGAAGAACAGATACGCACTATTTT. Its translation is CVSRGEGRRTDTHYF.

The chain employs TRBV13 and TRBJ2-3; D unresolved. Deletions cut 5 bases from V and 0 bases from J, with 15 bases between. Germline CDR1 and CDR2: PRHDT and FYEKMQ (reference sequence). The length of the CDR3 is 16 residues. CDR3 amino acids: CASSKGISWSTDTQYF. Here the CDR3 DNA reads TGTGCCAGCAGCAAAGGGATTAGCTGGAGCACAGATACGCAGTATTTT.

Regarding this clonotype: This likely comes from a read error, as the CDR3 has no conserved phenylalanine or tryptophan at its end. The chain is built from TRBV6-5 and TRBJ2-7; D remains unclear. CDR1 MNHEY and CDR2 SVGAGI come from the germline V gene. This CDR3 has 15 amino acids. V was shortened by 11 bases and J by 4 bases, with 24 bases between the two germline ends. The CDR3 DNA sequence: TGTGCCTTCGGAAGGAGAGTAGCAGGTTCTTACGAGCAGTACTTA. This codes for CAFGRRVAGSYEQYL.

This clonotype has just one count. A read error is possible here, since a much larger clone lies one base away. The chain has TRBV20-1 and TRBJ2-7; no definite D call. The CDR3 totals 11 residues. Germline CDR1 is DFQATT and CDR2 is SNEGSKA (reference sequence). The CDR3 bases are TGCACTGCTAGTTTGGACTACGAGCAGTACTTC. It codes for CTASLDYEQYF.

With respect to this clonotype: This CDR3 is missing its conserved last phenylalanine or tryptophan, likely due to a read error. This chain joins TRBV4-3 and TRBJ1-1, with D tentatively TRBD1 (5 bases). The CDR3 runs to 14 residues. Germline CDR1 reads LGHNA; CDR2 reads YSLEER. The CDR3 sequence is CAGSQDLGDGKAFL. DNA of the CDR3: TGCGCAGGCAGCCAAGATCTTGGGGACGGAAAAGCTTTCCTT.

Details on this clonotype: This may come from a read error, since a much larger clone is one base off. The chain's CDR3 is CASRPGQGRNERFF. The CDR3 DNA reads as TGTGCCAGCAGACCCGGACAGGGGAGGAATGAGCGGTTCTTC. The chain uses TRBV28 and TRBJ2-1; 9 bases agree with TRBD1. Germline V gene lookup returns CDR1 MDHEN and CDR2 SYDVKM. This CDR3 has 14 residues.

This clonotype was seen many times. This sequence joins TRBV6-5 and TRBJ2-7; D remains unclear. Trimming stripped 0 bases from V and 5 bases from J, with 8 bases between. This CDR3 contains 13 residues. Germline V gene sequence: CDR1 MNHEY, CDR2 SVGAGI. DNA for the CDR3: TGTGCCAGCAGTTACTCGATAGCAGACGAGCAGTACTTC. Its protein is CASSYSIADEQYF.

The chain combines TRBV29-1 with TRBJ1-1; possibly TRBD1 for D (5 bases). This CDR3 comprises 14 residues. Trimming left V 6 bases short and J 5 bases short, with 19 bases between. The germline CDR1 and CDR2 sequences are SQVTM and ANQGSEA. CDR3: CSVFGHGARTEAFF. CDR3 coding DNA: TGCAGCGTCTTCGGACATGGAGCTAGAACTGAAGCTTTCTTT.

The table lists this clonotype with a few counts. The junction and the germline gene differ at one end; a read error may be behind it. The genes are TRBV11-3 and TRBJ1-4; no reliable D call. The CDR3 is made up of 14 amino acids. Germline CDR1 is SGHNT and CDR2 is YENEEA. The CDR3 loop is CASSRIVSGEKLFF. For the CDR3, the DNA is TGTGCTAGCAGTAGGATAGTCTCTGGTGAGAAACTGTTTTTT.

A note on this clonotype: The junction shows a germline mismatch at one end, possibly a read error. V and J are TRBV28 and TRBJ1-1; a possible D gene is TRBD1 (6 bases). Germline-derived CDR1 and CDR2 are MDHEN and SYDVKM. There are 16 residues in the CDR3. The CDR3 DNA reads as TGTACCAGCAGTTTAGCTGGGTCAGGGGCTAGGACTGAAGCTTTCTTT. Translating gives CTSSLAGSGARTEAFF. Based on the CDR3 plus reference TRBV28 and TRBJ1-1, the full variable domain is DVKVTQSSRYLVKRTGEKVFLECVQDMDHENMFWYRQDPGLGLRLIYFSYDVKMKEKGDIPEGYSVSREKKERFSLILESASTNQTSMYLCTSSLAGSGARTEAFFGQGTRLTVV.

A remark on this clonotype: Possible read error: a much larger clone is one base away. The chain couples TRBV5-1 to TRBJ1-1; 8 bases match TRBD1. This CDR3 region has 16 residues. Trimming at V came to 0 bases and at J to 1 base, leaving 5 bases not matched to a gene. CDR1 is SGHRS, CDR2 YFSETQ, per germline. CDR3 in amino acids: CASSLVQQGANTEAFF. CDR3 bases: TGCGCCAGCAGCTTGGTACAGCAGGGGGCGAACACTGAAGCTTTCTTT.

On this clonotype: The junction does not match germline at one end; this may be a read error. This sequence joins TRBV11-2 and TRBJ2-7; no clear D gene. There are 13 residues in the CDR3. Germline values: CDR1 SGHAT, CDR2 FQNNGV. The CDR3 DNA follows: TGTGTCAGCAGCCAATGGACCAAACGCGAGCAGTACTTC. Protein sequence: CVSSQWTKREQYF.

Sample share makes this clonotype medium-sized (0.01 to 0.1%). The chain is built from TRBV29-1 and TRBJ2-7; D possibly matches TRBD1 or TRBD2 (5 bases each). Germline V lookup: CDR1 SQVTM, CDR2 ANQGSEA. The length of the CDR3 is 11 residues. V gave up 6 bases and J gave up 4 bases, with 10 bases separating them. CDR3 in DNA: TGCAGCGTGGGCAGGGAGTACGAGCAGTACTTC. Its translation is CSVGREYEQYF.

In regard to this clonotype: An end of the junction does not agree with germline; a read error may underlie this. V and J are TRBV6-5 and TRBJ1-2; TRBD1 matches 8 bases. The CDR3 length is 13 residues. CDR1 is MNHEY and CDR2 is SVGAGI in the germline V gene. As DNA, the CDR3 is TGTGGCAGCAGTTACGTACAGGGGGATGGCCACACCTTC. Amino acid sequence: CGSSYVQGDGHTF.

In the case of this clonotype: Here the CDR3 omits its conserved ending phenylalanine or tryptophan, so a read error is the likely source. V gene TRBV25-1 combines with J gene TRBJ2-7, with D perhaps assigned TRBD1 or TRBD2 (5 bases each). Germline V gene lookup returns CDR1 MGHDK and CDR2 SYGVNS. This CDR3 is built from 14 residues. The CDR3 here is CVSSESGLRGEQYI. The DNA of the CDR3 is TGTGTCAGCAGTGAATCGGGCCTGAGGGGCGAGCAGTACATC.